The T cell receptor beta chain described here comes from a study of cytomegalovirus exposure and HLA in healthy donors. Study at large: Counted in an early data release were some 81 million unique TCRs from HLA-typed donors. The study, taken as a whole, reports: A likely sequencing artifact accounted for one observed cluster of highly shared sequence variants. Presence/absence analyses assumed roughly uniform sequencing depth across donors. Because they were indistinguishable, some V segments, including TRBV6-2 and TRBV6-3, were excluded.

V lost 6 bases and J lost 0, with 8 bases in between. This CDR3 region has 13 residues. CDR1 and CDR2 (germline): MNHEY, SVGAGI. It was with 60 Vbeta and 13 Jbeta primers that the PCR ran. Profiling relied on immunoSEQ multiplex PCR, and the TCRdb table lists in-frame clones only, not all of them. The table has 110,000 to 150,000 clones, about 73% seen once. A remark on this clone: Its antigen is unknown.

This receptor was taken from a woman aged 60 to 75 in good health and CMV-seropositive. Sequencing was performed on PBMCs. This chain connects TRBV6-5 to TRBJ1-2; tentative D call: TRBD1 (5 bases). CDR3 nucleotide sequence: TGTGCCAGCAGGGACAAAGCTAACTATGGCTACACCTTC. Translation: CASRDKANYGYTF.